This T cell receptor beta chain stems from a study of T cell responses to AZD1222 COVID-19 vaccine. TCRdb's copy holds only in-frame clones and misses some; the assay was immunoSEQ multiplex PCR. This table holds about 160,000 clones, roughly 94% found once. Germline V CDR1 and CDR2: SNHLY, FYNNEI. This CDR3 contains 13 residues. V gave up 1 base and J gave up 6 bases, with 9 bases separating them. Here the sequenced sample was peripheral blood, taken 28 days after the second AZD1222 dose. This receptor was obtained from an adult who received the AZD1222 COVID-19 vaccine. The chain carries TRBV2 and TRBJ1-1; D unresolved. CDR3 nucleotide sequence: TGTGCCAGCAGTGAAGTGATGAGGGCTGAAGCTTTCTTT. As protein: CASSEVMRAEAFF.